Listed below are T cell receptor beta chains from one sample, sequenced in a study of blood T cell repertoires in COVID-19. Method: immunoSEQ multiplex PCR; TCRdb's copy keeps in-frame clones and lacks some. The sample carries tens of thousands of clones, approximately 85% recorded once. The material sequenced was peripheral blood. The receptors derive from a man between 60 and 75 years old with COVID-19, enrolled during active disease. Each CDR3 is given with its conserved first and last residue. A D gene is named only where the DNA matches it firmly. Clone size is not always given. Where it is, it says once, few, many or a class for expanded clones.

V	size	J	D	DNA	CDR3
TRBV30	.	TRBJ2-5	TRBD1	TGTGCCTGGAGGACGACAGGGACCGAGACCCAGTACTTC	CAWRTTGTETQYF
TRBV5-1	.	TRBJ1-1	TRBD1	TGCGCCAGCAGCCCCTTGGGACAGAAGAACACTGAAGCTTTCTTT	CASSPLGQKNTEAFF
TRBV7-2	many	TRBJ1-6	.	TGTGCCAGCAGCTTAATCACGGGGAATTCACCCCTCCACTTT	CASSLITGNSPLHF
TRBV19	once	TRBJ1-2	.	TGTGCCAGTAGTAGGACAACTAACTATGGCTACACCTTC	CASSRTTNYGYTF
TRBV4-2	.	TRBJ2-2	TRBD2	TGTGCCAGCAGCCAAGTTCGGGGAGGTAGCGGGACCGGGGAGCTGTTTTTT	CASSQVRGGSGTGELFF
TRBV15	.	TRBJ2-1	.	TGTGCCACCAGCATCCAGGGGGGTGAGCAGTTCTTC	CATSIQGGEQFF
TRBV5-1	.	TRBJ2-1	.	TGCGCCAGCAGCTCTCAGGTGAGCTCCTACAATGAGCAGTTCTTC	CASSSQVSSYNEQFF
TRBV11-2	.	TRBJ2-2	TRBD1	TGTGCCAGCAGCTTAAGTCGGACAGGGAGGACCGGGGAGCTGTTTTTT	CASSLSRTGRTGELFF
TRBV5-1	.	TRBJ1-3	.	TGCGCCAGCAGCTTGAGTTCGACAGAAATAGGAAACACCATATATTTT	CASSLSSTEIGNTIYF
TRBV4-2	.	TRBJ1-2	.	TGTGCCAGCAGCCAAGTAGGGGCCCATGGCTACACCTTC	CASSQVGAHGYTF
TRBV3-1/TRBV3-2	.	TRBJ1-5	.	TGTGCCGGCAGCCACAGTGGTGGCAATCAGCCCCAGCATTTT	CAGSHSGGNQPQHF
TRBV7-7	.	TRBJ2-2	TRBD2	TGTGCCAGCAGCTTTGGAGCGGGAAGGAACACCGGGGAGCTGTTTTTT	CASSFGAGRNTGELFF
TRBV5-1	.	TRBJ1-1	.	TGCGCCAGCAGCTTCTCGAACACTGAAGCTTTCTTT	CASSFSNTEAFF
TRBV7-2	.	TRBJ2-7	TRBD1	TGTGCCAGCAGCTTAGATGGGACAGGGGGTTACGAGCAGTACTTC	CASSLDGTGGYEQYF
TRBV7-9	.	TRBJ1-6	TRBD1	TGTGCCAGCAGCTCCGACAGGGGGTTTACAACCCTCCACTTT	CASSSDRGFTTLHF
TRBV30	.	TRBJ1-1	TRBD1	TGTGCCTGGAGTGCCGAAACGGGACAGAAGAACACTGAAGCTTTCTTT	CAWSAETGQKNTEAFF
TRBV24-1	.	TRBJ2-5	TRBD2	TGTGCCACCAGTCTAGCGGGAGGTAAAGAGACCCAGTACTTC	CATSLAGGKETQYF
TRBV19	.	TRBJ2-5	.	TGTGCCAGTAGTATGACCCAGGGGTACCAAGAGACCCAGTACTTC	CASSMTQGYQETQYF
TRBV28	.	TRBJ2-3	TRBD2	TGTGCCAGCAGTGGAACGACTAGCGGGGGGCATAGAGATACGCAGTATTTT	CASSGTTSGGHRDTQYF
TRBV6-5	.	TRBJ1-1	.	TGTGCCAGCAGCCCCGGTTATTACCTGAACACTGAAGCTTTCTTT	CASSPGYYLNTEAFF
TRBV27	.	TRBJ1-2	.	TGTGCCAGCAGTTCCCTAGGACAGACCTATGGCTACACCTTC	CASSSLGQTYGYTF
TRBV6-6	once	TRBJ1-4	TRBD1	TGTGCCAGCAGCTGGACAGGGGTAGGGGAAAAACTGTTTTTT	CASSWTGVGEKLFF
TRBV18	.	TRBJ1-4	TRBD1	TGTGCCAGCTCACCAGGGACAGGGAGGAGTGAAAAACTGTTTTTT	CASSPGTGRSEKLFF
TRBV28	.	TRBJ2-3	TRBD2	TGTGCCAGTCAGGGGTCCGGGACTAGCAGCATTACAGATACGCAGTATTTT	CASQGSGTSSITDTQYF
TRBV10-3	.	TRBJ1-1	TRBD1	TGTGCCATCAGTAAACAGGGGACCGAAACTGAAGCTTTCTTT	CAISKQGTETEAFF
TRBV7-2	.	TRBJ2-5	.	TGTGCCAGCAGCTTCGTCTTCCTCCGAGAGACCCAGTACTTC	CASSFVFLRETQYF
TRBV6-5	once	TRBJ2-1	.	TGTGCCAGCACCGGACATTCTTCCTACAATGAGCAGTTCTTC	CASTGHSSYNEQFF
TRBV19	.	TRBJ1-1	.	TGTGCCAGTTGTCCCCTGAGAATGGACACTGAAGCTTTCTTT	CASCPLRMDTEAFF
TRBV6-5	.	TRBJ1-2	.	TGTGCCAGCAGGGAGAACTATGGCTACACCTTC	CASRENYGYTF
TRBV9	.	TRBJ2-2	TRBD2	TGTGCCAGCAGCTACACTAGCGGGAGTTCTTACGCCGGGGAGCTGTTTTTT	CASSYTSGSSYAGELFF
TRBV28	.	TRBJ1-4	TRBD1	TGTGCCAGCAGACCCCCGGGACAGGGGTATGAAAAACTGTTTTTT	CASRPPGQGYEKLFF
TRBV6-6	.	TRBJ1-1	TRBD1	TGTGCCAGCAGCTTGGACAGGGTGAACACTGAAGCTTTCTTT	CASSLDRVNTEAFF